The 28 T cell receptor beta chains in this list originate from one sample, sequenced in a study of control samples from healthy donors and cancer patients (dated by TCRdb to about 2020). The method was the immunoSEQ multiplex PCR assay. This immuneACCESS table, as held by TCRdb, lists in-frame sequences with V and J called but not all clones. Of the missing ones, under half trace to an unresolved V gene in checked studies; the others have no known cause. A total of more than 20,000 clones appear in this sample, roughly 91% of them only once. The ten most abundant clones make up around an eighth of the sample. Sequencing was carried out using PBMCs. The receptors come from a man aged 45 to 65 with lung cancer.

This chain links TRBV6-5 with TRBJ1-6; 8 bases are shared with TRBD1. There are 16 residues in the CDR3. V trimming: 4 bases; J trimming: 9 bases; junction bases outside the gene matches: 11. CDR1 and CDR2 (germline): MNHEY, SVGAGI. In DNA, the CDR3 is TGTGCCAGCAGTTCCATCGGACAGGGCAAGAGTTCACCCCTCCACTTT. Encoded protein: CASSSIGQGKSSPLHF.

V gene TRBV7-2 combines with J gene TRBJ2-5, with TRBD1 matching 7 bases. The length of the CDR3 is 15 residues. The V gene's germline CDR1 is SGHTA and CDR2 FQGNSA. The J segment lost 2 bases and the V segment lost 0 bases, leaving 3 bases of the junction unmatched. The CDR3 DNA sequence: TGTGCCAGCAGCTTAGCGACAGGGAATCAAGAGACCCAGTACTTC. Its protein is CASSLATGNQETQYF.

The CDR3 DNA follows: TGTGCCAGCAGATCAGGGTCTGTGGATGTGACCCAGTACTTC. Protein sequence: CASRSGSVDVTQYF. The chain recombines TRBV6-5 with TRBJ2-5; TRBD1 might be the D (5 bases). Germline V gene lookup returns CDR1 MNHEY and CDR2 SVGAGI. This CDR3 has 14 amino acids. Trimming cost V 6 bases and J 7 bases, with 18 bases left between them.

The rearrangement links TRBV5-6 to TRBJ1-6; 9 bases align to TRBD1. The CDR3 runs 15 residues. V lost 4 bases and J lost 8; bases outside the gene matches: 7. Germline V gives CDR1 SGHDT, CDR2 YYEEEE. The CDR3 sequence is CASSLGQGLDSPLHF. The CDR3 bases are TGTGCCAGCAGCCTGGGACAGGGCTTAGATTCACCCCTCCACTTT.

CDR3 sequence reads: CASSPMGPRVPYEQYF. The CDR3 bases are TGTGCCAGCTCACCAATGGGTCCGAGGGTTCCGTACGAGCAGTACTTC. This chain links TRBV18 with TRBJ2-7; possible D gene TRBD2, 5 bases. Trimming took 2 bases from V and 4 from J, leaving 18 bases between them. This CDR3 spans 16 amino acids. CDR1 is KGHSH, CDR2 LQKENI, per germline.

The rearrangement joins TRBV5-6 to TRBJ2-5, with 7 bases matching TRBD1. V shed 1 base, J shed 1 base, and the junction held 7 bases outside the gene matches. The CDR3 covers 16 residues. Germline assignment: CDR1 SGHDT and CDR2 YYEEEE. CDR3 sequence: CASSLMSGTAQETQYF. CDR3 coding DNA: TGTGCCAGCAGCTTGATGTCCGGGACAGCCCAAGAGACCCAGTACTTC. Using reference TRBV5-6 and TRBJ2-5 for the parts outside the CDR3, the full variable domain is DAGVTQSPTHLIKTRGQQVTLRCSPKSGHDTVSWYQQALGQGPQFIFQYYEEEERQRGNFPDRFSGHQFPNYSSELNVNALLLGDSALYLCASSLMSGTAQETQYFGPGTRLLVL.

This sequence joins TRBV19 and TRBJ1-6; D is unclear. CDR3 length equals 14 residues. The germline V and J ends were trimmed by 7 bases and 8 bases, with 15 bases remaining between them. Germline CDR1 reads LNHDA; CDR2 reads SQIVND (reference sequence). CDR3 sequence (DNA): TGTGCCAGTACGTCAGGTGCTGGCGATTCACCCCTCCACTTT. Translated, it gives CASTSGAGDSPLHF.

A few counts support this clone. This rearrangement joins TRBV10-3 to TRBJ1-1; 9 bases map to TRBD1. In germline, CDR1 is ENHRY, CDR2 SYGVKD. The CDR3 is 13 residues long. V lost 4 bases, J lost 4 bases, and 1 base stayed unmatched. CDR3 DNA sequence: TGTGCCATCAGTGGGACAGGGGTCACTGAAGCTTTCTTT. The encoded protein is CAISGTGVTEAFF.

This chain uses TRBV12-3 or TRBV12-4 with TRBJ1-5; D not resolved. CDR3 length equals 13 residues. V lost 1 base to trimming and J lost 3 bases, with 4 bases between them. Here the CDR3 DNA reads TGTGCCAGCAGTTTAGAGGCCAATCAGCCCCAGCATTTT. Protein: CASSLEANQPQHF.

V usage is TRBV6-5 and J usage is TRBJ1-2, with D possibly TRBD1 on 6 matching bases. This CDR3 comprises 15 residues. Trimming took 5 bases from V and 4 from J, leaving 17 bases between them. Germline values: CDR1 MNHEY, CDR2 SVGAGI. CDR3 residues: CASSRTHRVGYGYTF. The CDR3 nucleotides read TGTGCCAGCAGTAGAACGCACAGGGTTGGCTATGGCTACACCTTC.

The chain links TRBV6-6 to TRBJ2-1; 11 bases are a match to TRBD1. This CDR3 has 15 amino acids. With V trimmed by 5 bases and J by 4 bases, 4 bases remained unmatched. Germline-derived CDR1 and CDR2 are MNHNY and SVGAGI (reference sequence). The CDR3 loop reads CASSEGTGGYNEQFF. CDR3 sequence (DNA): TGTGCCAGCAGTGAGGGGACAGGGGGGTACAATGAGCAGTTCTTC.

The chain is built from TRBV27 and TRBJ2-1; 11 nucleotides line up with TRBD1. This CDR3 contains 14 residues. V shed 5 bases and J 8 bases; nucleotides not matched to a gene: 5. Germline V gene data show CDR1 as MNHEY and CDR2 as SMNVEV (reference sequence). The DNA of the CDR3 is TGTGCCAGCAGTCCGGGACAGGGGGTCGATGAGCAGTTCTTC. It translates to CASSPGQGVDEQFF.

The J gene is TRBJ2-1, the V gene TRBV3-1 (or the pseudogene TRBV3-2); the D is unclear. The V end was cut by 1 base, the J end by 9 bases, with 10 bases between. The CDR3 runs 13 residues. CDR1 and CDR2 from the germline V gene are LGHDT and YNNKEL (reference sequence). Here the CDR3 DNA reads TGTGCCAGCAGCCAAGCCCTAACGAGTGAGCAGTTCTTC. Translating it yields CASSQALTSEQFF.

Here the CDR3 DNA reads TGTGCCAGCAGCTTAGTGGCTTGGGGGGCCCGAATTAGCACAGATACGCAGTATTTT. Translated, it gives CASSLVAWGARISTDTQYF. V gene TRBV7-6 combines with J gene TRBJ2-3; either TRBD1 or TRBD2 may fit D (6 bases each). The CDR3 length is 19 residues. Germline V gene sequence: CDR1 SGHVS, CDR2 FNYEAQ. Deletions cut 1 base from V and 0 bases from J, with 20 bases between.

The chain links TRBV7-2 to TRBJ1-3, with D unclear. The CDR3 consists of 15 residues. Trimming removed 3 bases from V and 0 bases from J, with 9 bases in between. CDR1 SGHTA and CDR2 FQGNSA come from the germline V gene. CDR3 sequence reads: CASSFGVSSGNTIYF. In DNA form, the CDR3 reads TGTGCCAGCAGCTTTGGAGTGAGCTCTGGAAACACCATATATTTT.

The rearrangement links TRBV5-1 to TRBJ2-1; TRBD2 aligns across 7 bases. Germline assignment: CDR1 SGHRS and CDR2 YFSETQ. With 0 bases clipped from V and 7 bases from J, the junction kept 7 bases outside the gene matches. The CDR3 is 15 amino acids. CDR3 DNA sequence: TGCGCCAGCAGCTTGGTCACGGGGGGAGGAAATGAGCAGTTCTTC. This sequence encodes CASSLVTGGGNEQFF.

CDR3 sequence: CASSLSGQGETQYF. The CDR3 nucleotides read TGTGCCAGCAGCTTATCGGGACAAGGAGAGACCCAGTACTTC. The chain recombines TRBV7-2 with TRBJ2-5; D is possibly TRBD1 (6 bases). Per germline, CDR1 SGHTA and CDR2 FQGNSA. Trimming removed 2 bases at V and 4 bases at J, with 11 bases between. The CDR3 is 14 amino acids.

In its sample, this clone was seen once. V is TRBV18 and J is TRBJ2-1; 10 positions agree with TRBD2. The CDR3 has 17 amino acids. V shed 2 bases and J 2 bases; nucleotides not matched to a gene: 6. Germline lookup yields CDR1 KGHSH and CDR2 LQKENI. The CDR3 nucleotides read TGTGCCAGCTCACCATCAGGGCTAGCGGGGGCCTACAATGAGCAGTTCTTC. Its translation: CASSPSGLAGAYNEQFF.

The chain combines TRBV9 with TRBJ2-7, with 12 bases identical to TRBD1. Germline CDR1 SGDLS, CDR2 YYNGEE. CDR3 length: 15 residues. Trimming removed 4 bases from V and 1 base from J; junction bases left unmatched: 3. For the CDR3, the DNA is TGTGCCAGCAGCACGGGACAGGGGGCTTCCTACGAGCAGTACTTC. This sequence encodes CASSTGQGASYEQYF.

This chain joins TRBV19 and TRBJ2-3; D unclear. Trimming pared 3 bases from V and 0 bases from J, leaving 16 bases between. The CDR3 length is 17 residues. The germline V gene encodes CDR1 LNHDA and CDR2 SQIVND (reference sequence). In DNA form, the CDR3 reads TGTGCCAGTAGTATTTTGTACGATGCTGCTAGCACAGATACGCAGTATTTT. It codes for CASSILYDAASTDTQYF. Looking up the rest from reference TRBV19 and TRBJ2-3 gives the full variable domain: DGGITQSPKYLFRKEGQNVTLSCEQNLNHDAMYWYRQDPGQGLRLIYYSQIVNDFQKGDIAEGYSVSREKKESFPLTVTSAQKNPTAFYLCASSILYDAASTDTQYFGPGTRLTVL.

The chain uses TRBV29-1 and TRBJ1-2; D is unresolved. Trimming took off 3 bases at V and 2 bases at J, with 7 bases between the two ends. The V gene's germline CDR1 is SQVTM and CDR2 ANQGSEA. The CDR3 is made up of 12 amino acids. CDR3 DNA: TGCAGCGTTGACGGCCGGAACTATGGCTACACCTTC. Protein: CSVDGRNYGYTF.

The V and J genes are TRBV7-3 and TRBJ2-2, with TRBD1 matching 8 bases. V lost 5 bases and J lost 0; bases outside the gene matches: 5. This CDR3 has 16 residues. Germline V gene lookup returns CDR1 SGHTA and CDR2 FQGTGA. The CDR3 DNA sequence: TGTGCCAGCAGCCCACAGGGGGGCACGAACACCGGGGAGCTGTTTTTT. It yields the protein CASSPQGGTNTGELFF.

The V call is TRBV5-1, the J call TRBJ2-2; D uncertain. V shed 2 bases and J shed 8 bases, with 13 bases lying between them. Germline V lookup: CDR1 SGHRS, CDR2 YFSETQ. CDR3 length equals 14 residues. Here the CDR3 DNA reads TGCGCCAGCAGCTTACGTCATAAGGAAGGGGAGCTGTTTTTT. It translates to CASSLRHKEGELFF. The variable domain in full, completed from reference TRBV5-1 and TRBJ2-2, reads KAGVTQTPRYLIKTRGQQVTLSCSPISGHRSVSWYQQTPGQGLQFLFEYFSETQRNKGNFPGRFSGRQFSNSRSEMNVSTLELGDSALYLCASSLRHKEGELFFGEGSRLTVL.

The chain uses TRBV4-3 and TRBJ2-3; a possible D gene is TRBD2 (6 bases). Per the germline V gene, CDR1 is LGHNA and CDR2 is YSLEER. This CDR3 comprises 15 residues. Between the trimmed V and J ends, which lost 0 bases and 3 bases, there was a span of 10 bases. CDR3 nucleotides: TGCGCCAGCAGCCAAGATGGCGGGGAAACAGATACGCAGTATTTT. Translating gives CASSQDGGETDTQYF.

The chain links TRBV3-1 (or the pseudogene TRBV3-2) to TRBJ1-2; 9 bases map to TRBD1. The V gene end was trimmed by 8 bases and the J gene end by 4 bases; junction bases not matched to a gene: 5. CDR1 and CDR2 from the germline V gene are LGHDT and YNNKEL (reference sequence). There are 13 residues in the CDR3. CDR3 coding DNA: TGTGCCAGCGGGACAGGGTTCGCCTATGGCTACACCTTC. Translated, it gives CASGTGFAYGYTF.

CDR3 nucleotides: TGTGCCAGCAGTCCCACCGGTGGGGGGAATTCACCCCTCCACTTT. It encodes CASSPTGGGNSPLHF. The rearrangement joins TRBV6-5 to TRBJ1-6, with a tentative D call TRBD1 (5 bases). The CDR3 extends over 15 amino acids. V was pared by 5 bases and J by 7 bases, with 15 bases between. Germline assignment: CDR1 MNHEY and CDR2 SVGAGI.

The gene calls are TRBV9 and TRBJ2-2; the D is unclear. Germline CDR1 is SGDLS and CDR2 is YYNGEE. Trimming stripped 0 bases from V and 5 bases from J, with 8 bases between. This CDR3 comprises 14 residues. CDR3 amino acids: CASSVDGYTGELFF. DNA of the CDR3: TGTGCCAGCAGCGTAGACGGTTATACCGGGGAGCTGTTTTTT.

This rearrangement joins TRBV5-1 to TRBJ1-4; 8 bases align to TRBD1. This CDR3 region has 14 residues. CDR1 and CDR2 from the germline V gene are SGHRS and YFSETQ. With 4 bases clipped from V and 3 bases from J, the junction kept 2 bases outside the gene matches. CDR3 residues: CASSQGAANEKLFF. DNA of the CDR3: TGCGCCAGCAGCCAGGGGGCAGCTAATGAAAAACTGTTTTTT.